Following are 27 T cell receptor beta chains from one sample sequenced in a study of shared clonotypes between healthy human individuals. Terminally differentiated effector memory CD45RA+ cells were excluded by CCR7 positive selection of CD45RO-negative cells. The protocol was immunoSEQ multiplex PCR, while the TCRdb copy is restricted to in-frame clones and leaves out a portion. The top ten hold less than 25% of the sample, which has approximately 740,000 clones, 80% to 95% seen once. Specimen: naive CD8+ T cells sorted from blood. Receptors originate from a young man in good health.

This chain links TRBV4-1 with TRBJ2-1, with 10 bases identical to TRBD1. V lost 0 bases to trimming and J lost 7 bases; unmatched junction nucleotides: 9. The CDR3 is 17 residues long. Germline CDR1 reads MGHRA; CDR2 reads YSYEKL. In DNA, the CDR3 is TGCGCCAGCAGCCAAGAGCCGGGACAGGGGCCCCAAAATGAGCAGTTCTTC. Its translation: CASSQEPGQGPQNEQFF.

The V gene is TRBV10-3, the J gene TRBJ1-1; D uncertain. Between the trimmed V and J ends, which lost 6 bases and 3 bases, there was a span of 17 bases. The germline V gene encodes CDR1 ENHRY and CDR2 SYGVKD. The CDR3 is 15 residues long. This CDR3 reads CAIRTNQGRHTEAFF. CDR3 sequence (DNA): TGTGCCATCAGAACAAATCAAGGAAGACACACTGAAGCTTTCTTT.

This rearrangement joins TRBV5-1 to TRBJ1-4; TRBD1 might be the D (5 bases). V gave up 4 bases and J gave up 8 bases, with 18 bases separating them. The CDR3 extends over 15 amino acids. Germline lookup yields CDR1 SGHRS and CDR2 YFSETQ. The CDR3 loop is CASSLNSGPLEKLFF. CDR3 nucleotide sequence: TGCGCCAGCAGCCTGAATTCGGGACCCTTAGAAAAACTGTTTTTT.

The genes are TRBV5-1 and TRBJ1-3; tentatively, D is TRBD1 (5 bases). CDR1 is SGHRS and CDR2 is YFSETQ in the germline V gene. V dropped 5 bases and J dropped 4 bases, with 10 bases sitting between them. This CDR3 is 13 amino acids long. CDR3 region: CASRGLFGNTIYF. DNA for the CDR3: TGCGCCAGCAGGGGACTCTTCGGAAACACCATATATTTT.

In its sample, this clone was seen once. The CDR3 region has the DNA TGTGCCAGCAGCTTGTTTACTGAAGCTTTCTTT. It is translated as CASSLFTEAFF. This chain joins TRBV5-8 and TRBJ1-1; D unclear. The CDR3 has 11 amino acids. Trimming pared 1 base from V and 5 bases from J, leaving 3 bases between. The germline gives CDR1 SGHTS, CDR2 YDEGEE.

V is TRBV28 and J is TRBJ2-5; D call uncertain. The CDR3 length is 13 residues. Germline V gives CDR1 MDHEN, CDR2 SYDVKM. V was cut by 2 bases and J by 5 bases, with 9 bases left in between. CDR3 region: CASSLGIMETQYF. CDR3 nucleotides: TGTGCCAGCAGTTTAGGGATAATGGAGACCCAGTACTTC.

CDR3 region: CASSYIVLGDTDTQYF. CDR3 bases: TGTGCCAGCAGCTATATTGTACTAGGAGACACAGATACGCAGTATTTT. The chain uses TRBV7-9 and TRBJ2-3, with D perhaps matching TRBD2 (5 bases). The CDR3 consists of 16 residues. The germline CDR1 and CDR2 sequences are SEHNR and FQNEAQ (reference sequence). Trimming shortened V by 4 bases and J by 2 bases, and 16 bases separated the two germline ends. The entire variable domain, with the rest obtained from reference TRBV7-9 and TRBJ2-3, is as follows: DTGVSQNPRHKITKRGQNVTFRCDPISEHNRLYWYRQTLGQGPEFLTYFQNEAQLEKSRLLSDRFSAERPKGSFSTLEIQRTEQGDSAMYLCASSYIVLGDTDTQYFGPGTRLTVL.

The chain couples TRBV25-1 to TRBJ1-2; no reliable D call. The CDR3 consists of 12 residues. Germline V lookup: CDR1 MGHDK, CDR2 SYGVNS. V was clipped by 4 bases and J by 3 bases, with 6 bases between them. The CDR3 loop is CASSVGDYGYTF. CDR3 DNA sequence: TGTGCCAGCAGTGTCGGGGACTATGGCTACACCTTC.

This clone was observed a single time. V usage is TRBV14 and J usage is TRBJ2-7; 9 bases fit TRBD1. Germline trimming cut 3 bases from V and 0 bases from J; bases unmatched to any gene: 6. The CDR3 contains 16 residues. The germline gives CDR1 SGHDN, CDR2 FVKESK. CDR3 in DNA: TGTGCCAGCAGCCAGATGGGACAGGGTGTCTCCTACGAGCAGTACTTC. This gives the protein CASSQMGQGVSYEQYF.

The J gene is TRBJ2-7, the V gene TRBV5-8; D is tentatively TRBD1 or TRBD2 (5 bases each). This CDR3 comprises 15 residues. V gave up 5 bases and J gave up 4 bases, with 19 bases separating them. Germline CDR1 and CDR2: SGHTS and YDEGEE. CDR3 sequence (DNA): TGTGCCAGCAGTTCCAACCGGGACCGGCCGTACGAGCAGTACTTC. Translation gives CASSSNRDRPYEQYF.

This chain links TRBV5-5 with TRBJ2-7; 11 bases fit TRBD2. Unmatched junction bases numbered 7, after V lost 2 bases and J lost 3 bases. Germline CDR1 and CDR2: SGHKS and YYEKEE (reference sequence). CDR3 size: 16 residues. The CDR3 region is CASSFSPGLADYEQYF. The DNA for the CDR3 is TGTGCCAGCAGCTTCTCACCGGGACTAGCGGACTACGAGCAGTACTTC.

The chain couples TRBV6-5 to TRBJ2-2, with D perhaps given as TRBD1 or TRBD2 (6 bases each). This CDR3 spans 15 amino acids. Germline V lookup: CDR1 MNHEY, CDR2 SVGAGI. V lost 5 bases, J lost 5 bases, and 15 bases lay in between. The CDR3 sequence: CASSRQIGGTGELFF. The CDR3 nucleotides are TGTGCCAGCAGTCGACAAATAGGGGGGACCGGGGAGCTGTTTTTT.

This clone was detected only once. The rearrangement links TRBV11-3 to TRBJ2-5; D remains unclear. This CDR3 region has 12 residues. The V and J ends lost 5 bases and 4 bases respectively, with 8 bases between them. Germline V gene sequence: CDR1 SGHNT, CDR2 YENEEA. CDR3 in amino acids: CASSIGRETQYF. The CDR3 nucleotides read TGTGCCAGCAGCATCGGTAGAGAGACCCAGTACTTC.

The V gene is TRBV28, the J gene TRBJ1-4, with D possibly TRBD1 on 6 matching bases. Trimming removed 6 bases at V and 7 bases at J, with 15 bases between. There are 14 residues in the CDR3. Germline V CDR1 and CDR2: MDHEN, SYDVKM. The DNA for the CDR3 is TGTGCCAGCAGAGAACAGGGATGGGGTGAAAAACTGTTTTTT. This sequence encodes CASREQGWGEKLFF.

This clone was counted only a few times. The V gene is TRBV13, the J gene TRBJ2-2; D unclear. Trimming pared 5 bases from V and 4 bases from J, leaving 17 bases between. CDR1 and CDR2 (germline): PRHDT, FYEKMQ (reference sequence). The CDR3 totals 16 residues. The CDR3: CASSLNGPAITGELFF. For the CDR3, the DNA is TGTGCCAGCAGCCTGAACGGACCGGCAATCACCGGGGAGCTGTTTTTT.

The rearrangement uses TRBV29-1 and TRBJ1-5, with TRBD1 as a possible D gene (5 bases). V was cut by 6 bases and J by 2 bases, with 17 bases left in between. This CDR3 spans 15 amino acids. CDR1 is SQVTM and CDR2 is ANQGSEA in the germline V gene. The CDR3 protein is CSVTDGGLGNQPQHF. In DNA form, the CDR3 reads TGCAGCGTGACGGATGGGGGTCTGGGCAATCAGCCCCAGCATTTT. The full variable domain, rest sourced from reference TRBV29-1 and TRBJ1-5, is SAVISQKPSRDICQRGTSLTIQCQVDSQVTMMFWYRQQPGQSLTLIATANQGSEATYESGFVIDKFPISRPNLTFSTLTVSNMSPEDSSIYLCSVTDGGLGNQPQHFGDGTRLSIL.

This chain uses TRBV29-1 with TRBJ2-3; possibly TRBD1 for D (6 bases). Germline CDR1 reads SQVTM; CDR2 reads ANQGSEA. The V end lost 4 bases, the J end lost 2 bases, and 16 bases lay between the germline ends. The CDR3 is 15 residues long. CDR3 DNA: TGCAGCGTTGTATTGGCAGGGGTGAACACAGATACGCAGTATTTT. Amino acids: CSVVLAGVNTDTQYF.

CDR3 nucleotides: TGTGCCACTAGACAGGGGGCCTACGAGCAGTACTTC. Residues: CATRQGAYEQYF. The V and J genes are TRBV19 and TRBJ2-7, with 9 bases identical to TRBD1. The CDR3 covers 12 residues. CDR1 and CDR2 from the germline V gene are LNHDA and SQIVND (reference sequence). V lost 10 bases, J lost 2 bases, and 3 bases stayed unmatched.

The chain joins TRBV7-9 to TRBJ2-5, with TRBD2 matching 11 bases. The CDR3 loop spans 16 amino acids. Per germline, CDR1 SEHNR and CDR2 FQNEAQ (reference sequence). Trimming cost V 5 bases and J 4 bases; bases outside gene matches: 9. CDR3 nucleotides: TGTGCCAGCAGCCGCCCACTAGCGGGAGTGGGAGAGACCCAGTACTTC. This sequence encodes CASSRPLAGVGETQYF.

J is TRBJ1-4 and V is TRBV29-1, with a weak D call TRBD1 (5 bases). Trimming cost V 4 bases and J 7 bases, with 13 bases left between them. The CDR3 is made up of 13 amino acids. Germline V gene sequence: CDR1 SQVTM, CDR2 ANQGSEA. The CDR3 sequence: CSVAWQGGEKLFF. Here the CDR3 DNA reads TGCAGCGTTGCCTGGCAGGGCGGTGAAAAACTGTTTTTT.

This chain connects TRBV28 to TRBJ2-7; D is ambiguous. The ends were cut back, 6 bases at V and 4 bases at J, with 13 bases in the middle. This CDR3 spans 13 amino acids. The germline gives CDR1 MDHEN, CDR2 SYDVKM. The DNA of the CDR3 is TGTGCCAGCAGGAGCCTAGGCCATTACGAGCAGTACTTC. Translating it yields CASRSLGHYEQYF. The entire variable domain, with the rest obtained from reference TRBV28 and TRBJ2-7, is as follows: DVKVTQSSRYLVKRTGEKVFLECVQDMDHENMFWYRQDPGLGLRLIYFSYDVKMKEKGDIPEGYSVSREKKERFSLILESASTNQTSMYLCASRSLGHYEQYFGPGTRLTVT.

The DNA for the CDR3 is TGTGCCAGCAGCTTGGGTGCGGGTGAGCAGTTCTTC. Translating gives CASSLGAGEQFF. The V gene is TRBV5-5, the J gene TRBJ2-1, with D perhaps matching TRBD2 (5 bases). The length of the CDR3 is 12 residues. V lost 0 bases and J 9 bases, leaving 7 bases between the germline ends. Germline V lookup: CDR1 SGHKS, CDR2 YYEKEE (reference sequence).

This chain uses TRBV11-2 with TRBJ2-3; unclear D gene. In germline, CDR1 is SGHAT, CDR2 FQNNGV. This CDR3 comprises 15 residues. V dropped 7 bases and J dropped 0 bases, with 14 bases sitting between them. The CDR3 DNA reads TGTGCCAGCACAAAGAGCATAACTAGCACAGATACGCAGTATTTT. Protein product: CASTKSITSTDTQYF.

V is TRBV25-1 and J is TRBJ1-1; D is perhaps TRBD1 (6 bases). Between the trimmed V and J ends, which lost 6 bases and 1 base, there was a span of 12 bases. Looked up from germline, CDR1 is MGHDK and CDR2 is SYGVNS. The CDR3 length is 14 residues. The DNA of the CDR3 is TGTGCCAGCAGCCGAAGGGGGGCGAACACTGAAGCTTTCTTT. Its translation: CASSRRGANTEAFF.

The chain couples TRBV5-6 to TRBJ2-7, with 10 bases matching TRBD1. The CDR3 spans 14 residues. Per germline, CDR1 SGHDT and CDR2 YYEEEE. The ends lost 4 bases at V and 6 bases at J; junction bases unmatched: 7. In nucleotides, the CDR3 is TGTGCCAGCAGCCTCGGGACAGGGGCGGGCGAGCAGTACTTC. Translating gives CASSLGTGAGEQYF.

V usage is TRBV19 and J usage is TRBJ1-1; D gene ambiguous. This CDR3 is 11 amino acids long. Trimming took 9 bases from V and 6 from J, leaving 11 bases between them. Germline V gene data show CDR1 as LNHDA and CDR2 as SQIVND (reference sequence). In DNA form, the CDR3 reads TGTGCCAGCAGTTCGTCGGCTGAAGCTTTCTTT. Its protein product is CASSSSAEAFF.

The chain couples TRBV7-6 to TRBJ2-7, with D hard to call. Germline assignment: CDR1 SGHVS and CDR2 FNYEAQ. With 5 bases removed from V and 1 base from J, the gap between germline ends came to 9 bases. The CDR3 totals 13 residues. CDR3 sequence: CASSLTQSYEQYF. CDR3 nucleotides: TGTGCCAGCAGCCTTACGCAGTCCTACGAGCAGTACTTC.